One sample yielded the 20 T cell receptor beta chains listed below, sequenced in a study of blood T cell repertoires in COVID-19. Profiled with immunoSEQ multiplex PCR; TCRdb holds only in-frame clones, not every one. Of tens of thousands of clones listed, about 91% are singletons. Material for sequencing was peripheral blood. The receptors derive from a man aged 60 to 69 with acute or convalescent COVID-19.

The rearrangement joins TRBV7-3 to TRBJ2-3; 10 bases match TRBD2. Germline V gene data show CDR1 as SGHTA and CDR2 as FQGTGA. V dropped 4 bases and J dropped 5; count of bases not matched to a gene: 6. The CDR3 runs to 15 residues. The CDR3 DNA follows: TGTGCCAGCAGCTCAGCGGGAGGGCCTCGAGATACGCAGTATTTT. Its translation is CASSSAGGPRDTQYF.

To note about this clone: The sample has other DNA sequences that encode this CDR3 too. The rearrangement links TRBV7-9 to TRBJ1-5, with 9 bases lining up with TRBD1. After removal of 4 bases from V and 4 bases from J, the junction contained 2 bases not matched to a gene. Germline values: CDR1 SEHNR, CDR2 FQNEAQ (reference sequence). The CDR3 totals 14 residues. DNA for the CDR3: TGTGCCAGCAGCTCGGGACAGGGAAATCAGCCCCAGCATTTT. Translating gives CASSSGQGNQPQHF.

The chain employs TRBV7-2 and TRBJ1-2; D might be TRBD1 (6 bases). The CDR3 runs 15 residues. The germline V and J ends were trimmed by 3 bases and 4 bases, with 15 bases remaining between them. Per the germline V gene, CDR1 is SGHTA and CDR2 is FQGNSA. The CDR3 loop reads CASSLLAGGAYGYTF. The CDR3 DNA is TGTGCCAGCAGCTTGCTCGCGGGGGGGGCCTATGGCTACACCTTC.

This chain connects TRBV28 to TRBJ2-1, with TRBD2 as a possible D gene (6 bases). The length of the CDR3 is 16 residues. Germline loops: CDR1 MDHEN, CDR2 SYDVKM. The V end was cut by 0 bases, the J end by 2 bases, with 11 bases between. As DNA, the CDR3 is TGTGCCAGCAGTTTATGGGCGGGGAGACCCTACAATGAGCAGTTCTTC. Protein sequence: CASSLWAGRPYNEQFF.

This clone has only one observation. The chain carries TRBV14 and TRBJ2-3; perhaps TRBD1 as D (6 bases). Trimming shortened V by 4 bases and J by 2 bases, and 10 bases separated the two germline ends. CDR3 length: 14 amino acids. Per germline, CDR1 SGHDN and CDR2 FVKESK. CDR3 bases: TGTGCCAGCAGCCGCAGACAGGCCACAGATACGCAGTATTTT. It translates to CASSRRQATDTQYF.

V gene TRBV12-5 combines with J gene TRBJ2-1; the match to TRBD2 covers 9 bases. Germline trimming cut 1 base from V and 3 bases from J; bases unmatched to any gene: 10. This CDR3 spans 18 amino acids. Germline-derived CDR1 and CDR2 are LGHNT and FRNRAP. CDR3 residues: CASGLAEGLAGDYNEQFF. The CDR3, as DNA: TGTGCTAGTGGTTTGGCTGAGGGATTAGCGGGAGACTACAATGAGCAGTTCTTC. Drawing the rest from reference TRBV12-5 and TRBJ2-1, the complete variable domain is DARVTQTPRHKVTEMGQEVTMRCQPILGHNTVFWYRQTMMQGLELLAYFRNRAPLDDSGMPKDRFSAEMPDATLATLKIQPSEPRDSAVYFCASGLAEGLAGDYNEQFFGPGTRLTVL.

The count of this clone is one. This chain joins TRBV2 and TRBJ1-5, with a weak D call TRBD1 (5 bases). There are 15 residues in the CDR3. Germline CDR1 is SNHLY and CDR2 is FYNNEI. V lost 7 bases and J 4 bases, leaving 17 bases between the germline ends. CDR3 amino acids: CASTPGEGQNQPQHF. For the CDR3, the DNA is TGTGCCAGCACCCCCGGGGAGGGGCAGAATCAGCCCCAGCATTTT.

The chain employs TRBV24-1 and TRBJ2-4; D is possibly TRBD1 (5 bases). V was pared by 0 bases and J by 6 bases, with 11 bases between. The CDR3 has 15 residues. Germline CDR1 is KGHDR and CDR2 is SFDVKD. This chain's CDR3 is CATSDLIQGRNIQYF. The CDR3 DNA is TGTGCCACCAGTGATTTGATCCAGGGAAGAAACATTCAGTACTTC.

The DNA of the CDR3 is TGTGCCAGCTCACGACTGTCGAGGGGGCCTTCCTATGGCTACACCTTC. Translated, it gives CASSRLSRGPSYGYTF. The gene calls are TRBV18 and TRBJ1-2, with 7 bases identical to TRBD1. Germline V gene data show CDR1 as KGHSH and CDR2 as LQKENI. V lost 4 bases to trimming and J lost 4 bases; unmatched junction nucleotides: 12. The CDR3 has 16 residues. The full variable domain, its missing parts supplied by reference TRBV18 and TRBJ1-2, is NAGVMQNPRHLVRRRGQEARLRCSPMKGHSHVYWYRQLPEEGLKFMVYLQKENIIDESGMPKERFSAEFPKEGPSILRIQQVVRGDSAAYFCASSRLSRGPSYGYTFGSGTRLTVV.

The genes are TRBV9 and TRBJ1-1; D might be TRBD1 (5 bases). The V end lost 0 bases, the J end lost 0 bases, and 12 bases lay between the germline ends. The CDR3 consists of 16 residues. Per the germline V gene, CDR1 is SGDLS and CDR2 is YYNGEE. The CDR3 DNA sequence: TGTGCCAGCAGCGTAGGAAGGGGACTCATGAACACTGAAGCTTTCTTT. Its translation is CASSVGRGLMNTEAFF.

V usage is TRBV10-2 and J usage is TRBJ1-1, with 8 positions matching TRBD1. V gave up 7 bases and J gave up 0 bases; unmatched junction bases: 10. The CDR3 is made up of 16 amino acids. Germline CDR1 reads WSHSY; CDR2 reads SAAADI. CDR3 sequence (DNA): TGCGCCAGCAAGATGACAGGGGCCCTCCTGAACACTGAAGCTTTCTTT. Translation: CASKMTGALLNTEAFF.

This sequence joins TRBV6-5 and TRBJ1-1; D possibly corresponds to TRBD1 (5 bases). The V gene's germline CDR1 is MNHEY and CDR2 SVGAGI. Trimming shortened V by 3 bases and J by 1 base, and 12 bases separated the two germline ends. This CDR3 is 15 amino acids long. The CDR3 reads CASSYRGTSNTEAFF. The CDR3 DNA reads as TGTGCCAGCAGTTATAGGGGAACATCGAACACTGAAGCTTTCTTT.

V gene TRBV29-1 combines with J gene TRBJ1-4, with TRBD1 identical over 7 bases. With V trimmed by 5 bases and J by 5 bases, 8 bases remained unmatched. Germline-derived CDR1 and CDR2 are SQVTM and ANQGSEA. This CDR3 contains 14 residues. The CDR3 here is CSVTFGTENEKLFF. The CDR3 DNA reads TGCAGCGTTACGTTCGGGACAGAAAATGAAAAACTGTTTTTT.

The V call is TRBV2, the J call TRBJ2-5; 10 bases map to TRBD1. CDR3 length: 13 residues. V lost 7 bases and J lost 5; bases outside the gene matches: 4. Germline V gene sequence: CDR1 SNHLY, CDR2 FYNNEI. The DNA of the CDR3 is TGTGCCAGCACAGGGACAGGGGTTGAGACCCAGTACTTC. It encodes CASTGTGVETQYF.

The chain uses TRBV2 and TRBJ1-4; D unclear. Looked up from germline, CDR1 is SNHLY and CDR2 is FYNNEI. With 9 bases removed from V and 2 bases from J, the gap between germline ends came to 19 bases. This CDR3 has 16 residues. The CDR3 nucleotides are TGTGCCAGTTGGTTTGGACTAGGCGCCACTAATGAAAAACTGTTTTTT. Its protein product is CASWFGLGATNEKLFF.

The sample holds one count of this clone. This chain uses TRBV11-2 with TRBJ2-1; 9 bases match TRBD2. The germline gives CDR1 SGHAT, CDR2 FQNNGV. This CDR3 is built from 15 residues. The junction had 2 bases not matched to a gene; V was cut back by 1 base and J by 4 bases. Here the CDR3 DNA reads TGTGCCAGCAGCTTAGGTCTAGCGGGATACAATGAGCAGTTCTTC. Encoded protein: CASSLGLAGYNEQFF.

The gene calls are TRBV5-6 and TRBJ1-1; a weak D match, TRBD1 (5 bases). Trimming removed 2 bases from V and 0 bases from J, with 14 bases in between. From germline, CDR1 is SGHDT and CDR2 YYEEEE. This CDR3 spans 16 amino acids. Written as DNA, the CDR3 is TGTGCCAGCAGCTTTTTTGACAGAAGCGTGAACACTGAAGCTTTCTTT. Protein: CASSFFDRSVNTEAFF.

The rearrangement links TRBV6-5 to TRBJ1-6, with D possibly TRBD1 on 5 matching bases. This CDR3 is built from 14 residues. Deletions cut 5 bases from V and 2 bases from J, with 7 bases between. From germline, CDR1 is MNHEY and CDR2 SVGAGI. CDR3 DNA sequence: TGTGCCAGCAGTCGGACACCCTATAATTCACCCCTCCACTTT. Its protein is CASSRTPYNSPLHF.

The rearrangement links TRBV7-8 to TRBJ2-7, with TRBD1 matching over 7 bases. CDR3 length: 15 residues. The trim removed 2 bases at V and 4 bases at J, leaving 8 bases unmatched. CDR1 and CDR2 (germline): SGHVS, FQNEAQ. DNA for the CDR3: TGTGCCAGCAGCTTAATGACAGGGAAGACTTACGAGCAGTACTTC. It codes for CASSLMTGKTYEQYF.

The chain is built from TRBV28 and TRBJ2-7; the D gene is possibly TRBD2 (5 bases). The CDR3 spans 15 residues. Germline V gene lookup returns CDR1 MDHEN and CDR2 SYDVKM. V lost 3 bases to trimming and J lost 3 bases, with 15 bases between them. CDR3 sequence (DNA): TGTGCCAGCAGTTTTCCCACCTCGGGGAACTACGAGCAGTACTTC. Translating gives CASSFPTSGNYEQYF.